Below are 28 T cell receptor beta chains sequenced from a single sample in a study of graft-versus-host responses after intestinal transplantation. Responders labeled with CFSE (200,000) were plated with 200,000 irradiated, violet-dye-labeled stimulators. TCRdb keeps only in-frame clones here, not all; method: immunoSEQ multiplex PCR. The sample comprises tens of thousands of clones, 33% of which are singletons, and about 9% rests with the top ten. Sequenced material: alloreactive CD8+ T cells from a mixed lymphocyte reaction culture, taken before intestinal transplant. Described subset: CFSE-low proliferating T cells sorted from roughly 6-day pre-transplant mixed lymphocyte reaction (GvH or HvG direction). The receptor source for this set is a human patient who received an intestinal transplant.

The chain employs TRBV25-1 and TRBJ2-2; D is undetermined. Trimming cost V 5 bases and J 4 bases, with 2 bases left between them. CDR3 length equals 11 residues. CDR1 MGHDK and CDR2 SYGVNS come from the germline V gene. The CDR3 is CASSLTGELFF. CDR3 bases: TGTGCCAGCAGTCTCACCGGGGAGCTGTTTTTT.

This clone rates as medium-sized. Here the CDR3 reads CASSPWDSYNEQFF. The CDR3 DNA reads TGCGCCAGCAGCCCTTGGGACAGTTACAATGAGCAGTTCTTC. This chain joins TRBV4-1 and TRBJ2-1, with 7 positions matching TRBD1. The CDR3 runs 14 residues. V lost 4 bases and J lost 4; bases outside the gene matches: 4. The germline V gene encodes CDR1 MGHRA and CDR2 YSYEKL.

This clone came up a few times. The chain is built from TRBV25-1 and TRBJ1-6; 7 nucleotides line up with TRBD1. The CDR3 totals 17 residues. Germline-derived CDR1 and CDR2 are MGHDK and SYGVNS. The trim removed 4 bases at V and 4 bases at J, leaving 10 bases unmatched. The CDR3 spells CASSATSGTDYNSPLHF. The CDR3 nucleotides are TGTGCCAGCAGTGCTACCTCCGGGACAGATTATAATTCACCCCTCCACTTT.

In nucleotides, the CDR3 is TGTGCCAGCAGCTTAGTTTGGGGTGGGCCGGATGAGACCCAGTACTTC. Protein sequence: CASSLVWGGPDETQYF. The chain links TRBV7-2 to TRBJ2-5; D gene unclear. Trimming took off 1 base at V and 5 bases at J, with 17 bases between the two ends. CDR1 is SGHTA, CDR2 FQGNSA, per germline. This CDR3 has 16 amino acids.

The chain carries TRBV7-3 and TRBJ2-1, with D possibly matching TRBD2 (5 bases). V lost 3 bases and J 10 bases, leaving 13 bases between the germline ends. CDR1 and CDR2 (germline): SGHTA, FQGTGA. This CDR3 contains 13 residues. CDR3 protein: CASSLLVTGEQFF. In nucleotides, the CDR3 is TGTGCCAGCAGCTTGCTGGTAACGGGGGAGCAGTTCTTC.

In regard to this clone: Germline is not matched at one junction end, which may reflect a read error. The rearrangement links TRBV4-1 to TRBJ2-7; D call uncertain. The CDR3 length is 14 residues. The V gene's germline CDR1 is MGHRA and CDR2 YSYEKL. CDR3 coding DNA: TGTGCCAGCAGCAATATCCAAAACTCCTACGAGCAGTACTTC. This translates into CASSNIQNSYEQYF.

The chain links TRBV11-2 to TRBJ2-7, with D unclear. Germline V lookup: CDR1 SGHAT, CDR2 FQNNGV. CDR3 length: 12 residues. The V and J ends lost 5 bases and 2 bases respectively, with 7 bases between them. The CDR3 DNA sequence: TGTGCCAGCAGCCCTCTAACCTACGAGCAGTACTTC. Its protein product is CASSPLTYEQYF.

V usage is TRBV15 and J usage is TRBJ2-3; maybe TRBD2 (6 bases). Germline CDR1 LNHNV, CDR2 YYDKDF (reference sequence). This CDR3 is 16 amino acids long. The V end lost 0 bases, the J end lost 5 bases, and 15 bases lay between the germline ends. The CDR3 here is CATSRDPGYGGDTQYF. The CDR3 nucleotides read TGTGCCACCAGCAGAGATCCCGGGTACGGGGGAGATACGCAGTATTTT.

V gene TRBV13 combines with J gene TRBJ2-3; 9 bases align to TRBD1. The CDR3 is 16 amino acids. From germline, CDR1 is PRHDT and CDR2 FYEKMQ (reference sequence). Trimming at V came to 5 bases and at J to 4 bases, leaving 10 bases not matched to a gene. The DNA of the CDR3 is TGTGCCAGCAGCCTCAGAGGGACAGGGTTGGCAGATACGCAGTATTTT. It is translated as CASSLRGTGLADTQYF.

The rearrangement uses TRBV9 and TRBJ2-1; 7 bases line up with TRBD2. This CDR3 comprises 15 residues. V lost 3 bases and J lost 1; bases outside the gene matches: 4. Germline assignment: CDR1 SGDLS and CDR2 YYNGEE. The CDR3, as DNA: TGTGCCAGCAGCGACGCGGGAGCTTCCTACAATGAGCAGTTCTTC. Its translation is CASSDAGASYNEQFF.

The rearrangement links TRBV27 to TRBJ2-7; a weak D match, TRBD1 (5 bases). Germline-derived CDR1 and CDR2 are MNHEY and SMNVEV (reference sequence). The CDR3 spans 14 residues. The V end lost 2 bases, the J end lost 4 bases, and 12 bases lay between the germline ends. The CDR3, as DNA: TGTGCCAGCAGTTTACTACAGGTAGGGTACGAGCAGTACTTC. This sequence encodes CASSLLQVGYEQYF.

The chain employs TRBV28 and TRBJ2-3; no firm D call. Germline CDR1 and CDR2: MDHEN and SYDVKM. V lost 3 bases and J lost 2, with 3 bases in between. CDR3 length: 12 amino acids. CDR3 DNA: TGTGCCAGCAGTTTCCCCACAGATACGCAGTATTTT. This encodes CASSFPTDTQYF. Supplemented by reference TRBV28 and TRBJ2-3, the full variable domain reads DVKVTQSSRYLVKRTGEKVFLECVQDMDHENMFWYRQDPGLGLRLIYFSYDVKMKEKGDIPEGYSVSREKKERFSLILESASTNQTSMYLCASSFPTDTQYFGPGTRLTVL.

This clone was recorded a few times. This sequence joins TRBV27 and TRBJ2-3; TRBD2 matches at 9 bases. CDR3 length: 14 residues. Trimming took 1 base from V and 5 from J; bases not matched to a gene: 1. Looked up from germline, CDR1 is MNHEY and CDR2 is SMNVEV (reference sequence). As DNA, the CDR3 is TGTGCCAGCAGTTTATTTAGCGGGAGAGATACGCAGTATTTT. This sequence encodes CASSLFSGRDTQYF.

DNA of the CDR3: TGTGCCAGCAGCTTTTCACCGCGGAACGAGCAGTACTTC. Its translation: CASSFSPRNEQYF. This chain uses TRBV7-6 with TRBJ2-7; no definite D call. V lost 3 bases and J 5 bases, leaving 11 bases between the germline ends. This CDR3 is built from 13 residues. CDR1 and CDR2 (germline): SGHVS, FNYEAQ.

On this clone: Within the sample, other DNA sequences also encode this same CDR3. The chain has TRBV10-2 and TRBJ2-1, with D hard to call. The germline V gene has CDR1 WSHSY and CDR2 SAAADI. The CDR3 contains 13 residues. V was trimmed by 0 bases and J by 6 bases, leaving 6 bases between them. The CDR3 reads CASSESYLNEQFF. CDR3 DNA sequence: TGCGCCAGCAGTGAGTCTTATCTCAATGAGCAGTTCTTC.

The V gene is TRBV10-1, the J gene TRBJ2-3, with D uncertain. The CDR3 contains 17 residues. With 1 base removed from V and 0 bases from J, the gap between germline ends came to 14 bases. From germline, CDR1 is WNHNN and CDR2 SYGVQD (reference sequence). As DNA, the CDR3 is TGCGCCAGCAGTGAGTTCTTCGTGACCGAGAGCACAGATACGCAGTATTTT. Its translation is CASSEFFVTESTDTQYF.

This clone was recorded a few times. CDR3 DNA: TGTGCCAGCAGTATACAGGGAGGTGAAGCTTTCTTT. Amino acids: CASSIQGGEAFF. The chain recombines TRBV27 with TRBJ1-1, with D possibly TRBD1 on 6 matching bases. V lost 5 bases, J lost 7 bases, and 11 bases lay in between. The CDR3 is made up of 12 amino acids. The V gene's germline CDR1 is MNHEY and CDR2 SMNVEV (reference sequence).

This clone has only a few counts. V is TRBV6-1 and J is TRBJ1-6, with 9 bases matching TRBD1. Germline assignment: CDR1 MNHNS and CDR2 SASEGT. This CDR3 has 15 residues. With 5 bases clipped from V and 9 bases from J, the junction kept 8 bases outside the gene matches. The CDR3: CASSLGTGSSSPLHF. The CDR3 DNA sequence: TGTGCCAGCAGTCTCGGGACAGGGTCGAGTTCACCCCTCCACTTT.

This chain uses TRBV7-9 with TRBJ2-7; 15 positions agree with TRBD2. V gave up 5 bases and J gave up 0 bases; unmatched junction bases: 5. Germline V gene sequence: CDR1 SEHNR, CDR2 FQNEAQ (reference sequence). The CDR3 is 17 residues long. The DNA of the CDR3 is TGTGCCAGCAGCCAGGGACTAGCGGGGGGAACCTCCTACGAGCAGTACTTC. It yields the protein CASSQGLAGGTSYEQYF.

This clone was detected only a few times. This chain joins TRBV4-3 and TRBJ2-1; D gene ambiguous. The CDR3 covers 13 residues. V was trimmed by 5 bases and J by 8 bases, leaving 13 bases between them. Germline assignment: CDR1 LGHNA and CDR2 YSLEER. The CDR3 sequence: CASSYGPTYEQFF. CDR3 in DNA: TGCGCCAGCAGCTATGGACCCACGTATGAGCAGTTCTTC.

The V and J genes are TRBV14 and TRBJ2-7; 7 positions match TRBD2. This CDR3 is built from 15 residues. V was clipped by 5 bases and J by 0 bases; unmatched bases: 7. Germline loops: CDR1 SGHDN, CDR2 FVKESK. CDR3 loop: CASSSWLAGSYEQYF. CDR3 sequence (DNA): TGTGCCAGCAGCTCCTGGTTAGCGGGCTCCTACGAGCAGTACTTC.

The chain recombines TRBV6-6 with TRBJ1-2; D is unresolved. This CDR3 is built from 12 residues. The V gene's germline CDR1 is MNHNY and CDR2 SVGAGI (reference sequence). V gave up 6 bases and J gave up 4 bases, with 9 bases separating them. CDR3 bases: TGTGCCAGCAGCGCAAACACCTATGGCTACACCTTC. As protein: CASSANTYGYTF.

This clone was observed a few times. The rearrangement uses TRBV5-1 and TRBJ2-1; D is ambiguous. V was shortened by 0 bases and J by 7 bases, with 11 bases between the two germline ends. Per germline, CDR1 SGHRS and CDR2 YFSETQ. The CDR3 totals 14 residues. CDR3 in amino acids: CASSLESPWNEQFF. The CDR3 nucleotides read TGCGCCAGCAGCTTGGAGAGCCCGTGGAATGAGCAGTTCTTC.

V gene TRBV5-7 combines with J gene TRBJ1-2; D remains unclear. TRBV5-7 is assigned to the ORF class and has an uncertain function. V was pared by 2 bases and J by 1 base, with 18 bases between. The CDR3 has 17 amino acids. As DNA, the CDR3 is TGTGCCAGCAGCTTTTCTCCGGAACCCGACGGTAACTATGGCTACACCTTC. It specifies CASSFSPEPDGNYGYTF.

There are a few counts of this clone. The chain combines TRBV27 with TRBJ2-7; 10 bases line up with TRBD1. The germline gives CDR1 MNHEY, CDR2 SMNVEV (reference sequence). J lost 4 bases, V lost 5 bases, and 5 bases had no gene match. The CDR3 runs to 14 residues. The CDR3 protein is CASSLTGGGYEQYF. As DNA, the CDR3 is TGTGCCAGCAGTCTGACAGGGGGCGGTTACGAGCAGTACTTC.

This chain links TRBV18 with TRBJ2-1; D gene unclear. This CDR3 spans 13 amino acids. Per the germline V gene, CDR1 is KGHSH and CDR2 is LQKENI. V was trimmed by 1 base and J by 7 bases, leaving 8 bases between them. CDR3 sequence: CASSPRFPNEQFF. The CDR3 nucleotides read TGTGCCAGCTCACCACGGTTCCCAAATGAGCAGTTCTTC.

This clone was recorded once. The chain employs TRBV27 and TRBJ2-7; the match to TRBD2 covers 10 bases. CDR1 is MNHEY and CDR2 is SMNVEV in the germline V gene (reference sequence). The V gene end was trimmed by 6 bases and the J gene end by 3 bases; junction bases not matched to a gene: 17. This CDR3 spans 18 amino acids. The CDR3 DNA reads TGTGCCAGCAGCTTTGCGTCGAGCCCCCTAGCGGGAGACTACGAGCAGTACTTC. Translating gives CASSFASSPLAGDYEQYF.

Within the sample, this clone is medium-sized. The chain recombines TRBV18 with TRBJ2-7; D may be TRBD2 (5 bases). Trimming left V 6 bases short and J 2 bases short, with 14 bases between. This CDR3 is built from 14 residues. The germline V gene encodes CDR1 KGHSH and CDR2 LQKENI. Here the CDR3 reads CASSGVWNPYEQYF. In DNA form, the CDR3 reads TGTGCCAGCTCGGGAGTCTGGAACCCCTACGAGCAGTACTTC.